This T cell receptor beta chain was sequenced in a study of cytomegalovirus exposure and HLA in healthy donors (dated by TCRdb to 2016 to 2017). Notes on the research overall: The 650 to 800 repertoires of the first cohort and the approximately 110 validation repertoires were produced on the same platform, according to a later analysis. To predict cytomegalovirus infection status, the study brought together high-throughput TCR immunosequencing, statistical association of individual TCRs with disease status, and machine learning. The study aimed to test whether cataloging public T cell receptors could reveal signatures of past pathogen exposure. A separate validation cohort of 100 to 150 different subjects was used in addition to the roughly 670-subject first cohort. What the research found in general, with its limitations: A later analysis lacked HLA typing for the validation cohort, so it scored co-occurrence in that cohort across all 110 or so repertoires. In vitro tests confirmed that a few of the cytomegalovirus-associated TCR beta chains recognize cytomegalovirus antigens. The classifier was reported to diagnose cytomegalovirus status with high specificity and sensitivity in both the original cohort and the validation cohort. In a later analysis, TCRs clustered in the first cohort were found to also tend to co-occur in the 120 validation repertoires, with 90% to 95% of cluster scores above 0. In the study, some 160 TCR beta chains were listed as associated with cytomegalovirus. Across donors, most TCR sequences were observed very rarely, whereas some public TCRs were present in many individuals. According to the authors, the approach could potentially be generalized to other disease states and immunological phenotypes.

The library was made by the immunoSEQ multiplex PCR assay. From the authors' description of their analysis: A statistical classification framework was developed to diagnose cytomegalovirus status using the catalog of TCR beta chain sequences. TCRdb provides this immuneACCESS table in a form limited to in-frame rearrangements. Some clones are lacking; in checked studies, under half of them reflect an unresolved V gene, and why the rest are absent is not known. The V and J calls and clone size were taken over from that table, and D and trimming were inferred from the DNA. Recorded for this sample are around 400,000 clones; more than 80% of them occurred a single time. Under 0.95% of the sample comes from the top ten. Separate from the approximately 700-subject first cohort, the validation cohort of 95 to 150 subjects was the group to which the donors belonged. On this clone: Its antigen has not been determined. Base qualities are missing; no much larger clone stands one base away.

The origin of this receptor is a woman aged 18-29 years in good health and CMV-seronegative. The sample comprised PBMCs.

In nucleotide form, the sequence is TGTGCCAGCAGCTTAGTAACTGGGGCTCGGAACGAGCAGTACTTC. Translated, this gives CASSLVTGARNEQYF. This sequence uses TRBV7-8 and TRBJ2-7, with TRBD1 as a weak D call on 5 bases. CDR3 length: 15 amino acids, cysteine to phenylalanine. The retained sequence is limited to the CDR3, 45 bases, with the frame set at the first base. Cut back by 1 base and 5 bases, the V and J ends lie 15 bases apart. Via the germline V gene, CDR1 is SGHVS and CDR2 FQNEAQ.